Listed here is a single T cell receptor beta chain. This clone appeared a few times. Its antigen specificity is not known. No base quality information exists; no much larger clone differs at one position. The data are from a study of blood T cell repertoires in COVID-19 (TCRdb year 2020). Regarding the research as a whole: Collaborator samples came from the United States, Italy and Spain and covered acute and convalescent phases of COVID-19. Where available, HLA class I and class II types were taken from metadata supplied by the sample provider and were not determined by assay-based typing. Deeply sampled blood TCRbeta repertoires from subjects exposed to, actively infected with, or recovered from COVID-19 were included in the dataset. A freely available public database, intended as a resource for researchers studying the immune response to SARS-CoV-2, is where the repertoires were released. The material from the prospective study consisted of cDNA or gDNA derived from T cells, B-cell-depleted T cells, or PBMCs. Sample metadata almost always included a de-identified subject ID, COVID-19 status, age in years and sex. Samples were obtained from the ongoing ImmuneRACE study (first 160 participants) and from some 1,300 subjects provided by 6 global collaborators. What the authors observed across the whole study: The quantity of clinical and demographic metadata differed by source and by participant and was supplied without curation.

The immunoSEQ Assay, a bias-controlled multiplex PCR, was used to amplify TCRbeta CDR3 regions from genomic DNA. The authors' analysis ran thus. Nucleated cell counts per sample were estimated from amplification of reference gene primers within the assay. Sequence reads were collapsed and filtered to measure the absolute abundance of every unique TCRbeta CDR3 rearrangement. For each sample, productive Simpson clonality was calculated as the square root of Simpson's diversity index over productive rearrangements. TCRdb carries this immuneACCESS record with in-frame sequences only. Its versions omit some clonotypes, under half of them owing to an unresolved V gene in the studies checked, with the rest unexplained. V and J calls and clone size come straight from that table; D and trimming were deduced from the DNA. In all, the sample holds roughly 190,000 clones, and about 80% of those were seen once. Under 8% of the sample is taken by the ten largest.

Each collaborating institution followed its own protocols to collect whole blood in K2EDTA tubes. For TCRbeta analysis, collaborators shipped samples as frozen whole blood, isolated PBMCs, or DNA extracted from either of those sample types. The CDR3 starts with the cysteine, ends with the phenylalanine, and has 17 residues. The kept DNA is CDR3 alone, 51 bases in frame from the first base. V is reduced by 2 bases and J by 0 bases, leaving a spacing of 16 bases between them. Taken from the germline V gene, the CDR1 and CDR2 loops are SGHTA and FQGTGA. This TCR was recovered from a man between 60 and 70 years old with acute or convalescent COVID-19. The receptor chain draws on TRBV7-3 and TRBJ1-2; TRBD1 is possibly the D segment (6 matching bases). The sequenced sample consisted of peripheral blood. This receptor carries the CDR3 CASSLRPSGASNYGYTF. Read as DNA, the sequence is TGTGCCAGCAGCTTACGTCCTTCAGGGGCCTCTAACTATGGCTACACCTTC.